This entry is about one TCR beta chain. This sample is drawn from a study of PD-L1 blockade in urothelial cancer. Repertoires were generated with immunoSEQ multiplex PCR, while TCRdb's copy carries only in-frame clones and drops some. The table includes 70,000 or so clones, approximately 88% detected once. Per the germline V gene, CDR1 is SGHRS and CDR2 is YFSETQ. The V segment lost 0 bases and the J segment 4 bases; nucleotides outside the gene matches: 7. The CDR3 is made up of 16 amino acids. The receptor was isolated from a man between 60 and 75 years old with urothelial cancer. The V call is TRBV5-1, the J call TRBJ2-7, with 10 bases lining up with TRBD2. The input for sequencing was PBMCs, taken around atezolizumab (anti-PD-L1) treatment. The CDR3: CASSLDSGRAAYEQYF. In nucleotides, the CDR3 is TGCGCCAGCAGCTTGGACAGCGGGAGGGCCGCTTACGAGCAGTACTTC.